This TCR beta chain was captured by sequencing in a study of OX40 agonist ivuxolimab in advanced cancers. Looking at the study overall: Treatment received earlier with anti-PD-1, anti-PD-L1 or anti-CTLA-4 agents was allowed, and more than 35% had some.

Comments on this clone: As yet, its antigen is unknown.

V lost 2 bases to trimming and J lost 14 bases, with 13 bases between them. Germline V gene data show CDR1 as SGHVS and CDR2 as FQNEAQ. This CDR3 spans 12 amino acids. Assay used: immunoSEQ multiplex PCR; TCRdb lists only in-frame clones, some missing. The data show about 82,000 clones, roughly 92% seen once. Overall study results and limits: Expanded clones were, on average, more numerous among CD8+ T cells than CD4+. Both blood CD4+ and CD8+ T cells showed clonal growth by week 6 at 0.1 to 3.0 mg/kg.

The clonotype was recovered from an adult with an advanced solid tumor such as melanoma, head and neck, liver or kidney cancer. Here the sequenced sample was CD4+ or CD8+ T cells sorted from blood, taken in a trial of the OX40 agonist ivuxolimab. This chain connects TRBV7-8 to TRBJ2-1; tentatively, D is TRBD2 (5 bases). The CDR3 DNA reads TGTGCCAGCAGCTTATCAAGTAGGGAGAAGTTCTTC. It codes for CASSLSSREKFF.